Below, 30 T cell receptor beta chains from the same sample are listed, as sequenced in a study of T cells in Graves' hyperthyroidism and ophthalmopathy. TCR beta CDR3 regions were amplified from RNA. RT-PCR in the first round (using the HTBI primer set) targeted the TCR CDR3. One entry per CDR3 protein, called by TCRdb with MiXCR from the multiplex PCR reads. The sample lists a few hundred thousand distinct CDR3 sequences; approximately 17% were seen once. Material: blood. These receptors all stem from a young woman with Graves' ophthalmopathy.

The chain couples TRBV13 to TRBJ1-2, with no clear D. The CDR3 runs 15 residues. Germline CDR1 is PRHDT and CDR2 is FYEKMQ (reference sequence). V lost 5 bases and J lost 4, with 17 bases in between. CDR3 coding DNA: TGTGCCAGCAGCGAGAGGACGACCCTAGGCTATGGCTACACCTTC. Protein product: CASSERTTLGYGYTF.

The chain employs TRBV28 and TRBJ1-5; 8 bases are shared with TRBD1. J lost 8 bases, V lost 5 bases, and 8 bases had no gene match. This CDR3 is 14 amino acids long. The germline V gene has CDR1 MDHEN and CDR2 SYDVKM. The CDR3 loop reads CASSRTGPYEPQHF. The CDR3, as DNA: TGTGCCAGCAGTCGGACAGGGCCCTATGAGCCCCAGCATTTT. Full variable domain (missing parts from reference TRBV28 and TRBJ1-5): DVKVTQSSRYLVKRTGEKVFLECVQDMDHENMFWYRQDPGLGLRLIYFSYDVKMKEKGDIPEGYSVSREKKERFSLILESASTNQTSMYLCASSRTGPYEPQHFGDGTRLSIL.

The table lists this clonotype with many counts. In DNA, the CDR3 is TGTGCCAGCAGTGGCACTGCGGGCTACGAGCAGTACTTC. Its protein is CASSGTAGYEQYF. The V gene is TRBV6-1, the J gene TRBJ2-7, with D possibly being TRBD2 (5 bases). The germline V gene has CDR1 MNHNS and CDR2 SASEGT. V was trimmed by 4 bases and J by 3 bases, leaving 10 bases between them. CDR3 length: 13 residues.

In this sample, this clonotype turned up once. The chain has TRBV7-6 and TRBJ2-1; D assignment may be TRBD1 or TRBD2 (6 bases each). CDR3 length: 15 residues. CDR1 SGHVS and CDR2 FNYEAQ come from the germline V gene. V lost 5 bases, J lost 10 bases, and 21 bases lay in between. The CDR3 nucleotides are TGTGCCAGCAGCCTAGAGGGGGGCCCATCCTACGAGCAGTTCTTC. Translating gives CASSLEGGPSYEQFF. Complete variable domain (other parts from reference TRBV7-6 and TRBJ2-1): GAGVSQSPRYKVTKRGQDVALRCDPISGHVSLYWYRQALGQGPEFLTYFNYEAQQDKSGLPNDRFSAERPEGSISTLTIQRTEQRDSAMYRCASSLEGGPSYEQFFGPGTRLTVL.

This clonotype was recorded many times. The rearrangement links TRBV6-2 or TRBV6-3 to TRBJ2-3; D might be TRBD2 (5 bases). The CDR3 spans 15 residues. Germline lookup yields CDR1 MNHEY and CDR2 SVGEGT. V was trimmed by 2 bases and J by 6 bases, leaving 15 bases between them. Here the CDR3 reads CASSYPTELDDTQYF. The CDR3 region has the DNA TGTGCCAGCAGTTACCCCACAGAACTAGATGATACGCAGTATTTT.

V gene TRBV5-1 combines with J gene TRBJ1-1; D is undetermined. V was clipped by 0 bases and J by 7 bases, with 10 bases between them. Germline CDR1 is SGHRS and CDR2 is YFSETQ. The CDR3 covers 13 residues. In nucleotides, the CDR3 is TGCGCCAGCAGCTTGGCAGGAGAGGATGAAGCTTTCTTT. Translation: CASSLAGEDEAFF.

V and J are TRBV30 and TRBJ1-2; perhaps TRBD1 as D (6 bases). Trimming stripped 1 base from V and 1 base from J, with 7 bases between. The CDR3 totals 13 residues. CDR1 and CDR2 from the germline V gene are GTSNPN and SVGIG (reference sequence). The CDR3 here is CAWSGTDNYGYTF. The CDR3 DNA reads TGTGCCTGGAGTGGGACAGATAACTATGGCTACACCTTC.

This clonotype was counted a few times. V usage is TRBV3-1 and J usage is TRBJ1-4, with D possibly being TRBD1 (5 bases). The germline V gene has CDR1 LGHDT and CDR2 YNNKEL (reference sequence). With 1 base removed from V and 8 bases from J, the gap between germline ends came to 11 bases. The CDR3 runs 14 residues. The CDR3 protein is CASSQVEGREKLFF. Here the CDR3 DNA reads TGTGCCAGCAGCCAAGTTGAGGGGAGAGAAAAACTGTTTTTT.

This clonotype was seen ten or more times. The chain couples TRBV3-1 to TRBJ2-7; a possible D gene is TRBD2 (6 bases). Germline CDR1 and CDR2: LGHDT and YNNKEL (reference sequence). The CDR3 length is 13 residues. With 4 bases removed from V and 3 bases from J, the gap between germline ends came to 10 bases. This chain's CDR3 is CASSRRGFYEQYF. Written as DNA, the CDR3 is TGTGCCAGCAGCCGGAGGGGCTTCTACGAGCAGTACTTC.

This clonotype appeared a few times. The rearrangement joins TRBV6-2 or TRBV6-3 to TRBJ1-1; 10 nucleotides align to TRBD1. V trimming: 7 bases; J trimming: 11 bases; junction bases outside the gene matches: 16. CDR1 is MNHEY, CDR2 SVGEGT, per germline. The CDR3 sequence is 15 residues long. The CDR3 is CASTRRGQGEFMAFF. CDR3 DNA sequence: TGTGCCAGCACGCGACGCGGACAGGGGGAGTTCATGGCTTTCTTT.

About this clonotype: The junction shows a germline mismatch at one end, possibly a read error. CDR3 coding DNA: TGTGCCTGGAGCCTGGTGGATAGCGGGGGTTACACCGGGGAGCCGTTTTTT. Translated: CAWSLVDSGGYTGEPFF. V and J are TRBV30 and TRBJ2-2; TRBD2 aligns across 9 bases. Germline CDR1 is GTSNPN and CDR2 is SVGIG (reference sequence). This CDR3 has 17 amino acids.

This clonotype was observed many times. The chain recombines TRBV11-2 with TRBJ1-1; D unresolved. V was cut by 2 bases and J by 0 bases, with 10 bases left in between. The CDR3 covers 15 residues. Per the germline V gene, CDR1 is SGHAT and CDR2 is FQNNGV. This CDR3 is CASSLQHGMNTEAFF. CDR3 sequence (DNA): TGTGCCAGCAGCTTACAGCATGGGATGAACACTGAAGCTTTCTTT.

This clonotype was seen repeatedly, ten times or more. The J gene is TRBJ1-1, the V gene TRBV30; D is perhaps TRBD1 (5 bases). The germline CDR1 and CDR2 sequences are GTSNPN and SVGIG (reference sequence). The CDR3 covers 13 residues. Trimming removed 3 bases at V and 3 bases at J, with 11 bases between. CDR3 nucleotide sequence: TGTGCCTGGAGGCCCAGGGAGGACACTGAAGCTTTCTTT. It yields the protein CAWRPREDTEAFF.

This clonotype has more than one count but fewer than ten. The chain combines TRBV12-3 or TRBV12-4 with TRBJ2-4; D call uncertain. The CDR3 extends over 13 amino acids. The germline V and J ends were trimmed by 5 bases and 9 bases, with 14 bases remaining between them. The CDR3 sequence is CASSPTVRPIQYF. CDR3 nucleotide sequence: TGTGCCAGCAGTCCAACTGTCCGACCCATTCAGTACTTC.

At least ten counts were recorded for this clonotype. CDR3 coding DNA: TGTGCCAGCAGCCCATTGGCCAGGGGGCATGGCTACACCTTC. This sequence encodes CASSPLARGHGYTF. This chain connects TRBV3-1 to TRBJ1-2; 8 nucleotides align to TRBD1. The J segment lost 6 bases and the V segment lost 4 bases, leaving 7 bases of the junction unmatched. This CDR3 is built from 14 residues. The germline V gene encodes CDR1 LGHDT and CDR2 YNNKEL (reference sequence).

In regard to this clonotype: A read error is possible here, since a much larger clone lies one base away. The CDR3 protein is CASVLAGEDHEQYF. CDR3 nucleotides: TGTGCCAGCGTTCTAGCGGGAGAGGACCACGAGCAGTACTTC. This sequence joins TRBV28 and TRBJ2-7; 10 bases align to TRBD2. This CDR3 has 14 residues. Germline trimming cut 8 bases from V and 5 bases from J; bases unmatched to any gene: 9. CDR1 is MDHEN and CDR2 is SYDVKM in the germline V gene.

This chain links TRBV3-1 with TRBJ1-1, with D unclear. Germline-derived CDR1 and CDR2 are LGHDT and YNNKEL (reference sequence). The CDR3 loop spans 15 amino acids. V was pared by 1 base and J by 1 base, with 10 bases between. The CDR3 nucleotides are TGTGCCAGCAGCCAAGTTGGGGAGGCGAACACTGAAGCTTTCTTT. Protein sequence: CASSQVGEANTEAFF. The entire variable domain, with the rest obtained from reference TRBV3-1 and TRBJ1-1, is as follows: DTAVSQTPKYLVTQMGNDKSIKCEQNLGHDTMYWYKQDSKKFLKIMFSYNNKELIINETVPNRFSPKSPDKAHLNLHINSLELGDSAVYFCASSQVGEANTEAFFGQGTRLTVV.

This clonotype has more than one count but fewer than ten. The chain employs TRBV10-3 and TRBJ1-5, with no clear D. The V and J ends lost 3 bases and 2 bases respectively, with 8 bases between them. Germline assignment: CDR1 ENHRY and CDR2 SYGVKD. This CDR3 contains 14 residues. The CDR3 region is CAISEARRNQPQHF. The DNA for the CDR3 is TGTGCCATCAGTGAAGCCAGGCGCAATCAGCCCCAGCATTTT.

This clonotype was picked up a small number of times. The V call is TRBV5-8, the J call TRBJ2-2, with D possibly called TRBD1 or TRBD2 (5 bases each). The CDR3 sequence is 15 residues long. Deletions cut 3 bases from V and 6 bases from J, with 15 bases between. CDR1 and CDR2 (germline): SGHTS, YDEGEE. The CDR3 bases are TGTGCCAGCAGCTGGGGGAAGTCACATGCCGGGGAGCTGTTTTTT. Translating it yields CASSWGKSHAGELFF.

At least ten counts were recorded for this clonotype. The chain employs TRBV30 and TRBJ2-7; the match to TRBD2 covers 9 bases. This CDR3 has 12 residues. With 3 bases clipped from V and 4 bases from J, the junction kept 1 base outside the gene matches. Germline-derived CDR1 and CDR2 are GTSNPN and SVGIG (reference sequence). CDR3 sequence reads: CAWRLAGYEQYF. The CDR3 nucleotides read TGTGCCTGGAGGCTAGCGGGATACGAGCAGTACTTC.

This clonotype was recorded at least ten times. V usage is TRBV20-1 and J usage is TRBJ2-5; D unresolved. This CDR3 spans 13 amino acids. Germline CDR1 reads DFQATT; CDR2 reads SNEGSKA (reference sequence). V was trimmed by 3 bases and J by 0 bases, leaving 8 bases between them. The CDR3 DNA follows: TGCAGTGCTAGCTCTGGTAACCAAGAGACCCAGTACTTC. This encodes CSASSGNQETQYF.

The CDR3 DNA reads TGTGCCAGCAGCTTACATACAGGGGATGTCGAGCAGTACTTC. This sequence encodes CASSLHTGDVEQYF. The chain is built from TRBV5-4 and TRBJ2-7; 7 positions match TRBD1. V lost 2 bases to trimming and J lost 6 bases; unmatched junction nucleotides: 8. The CDR3 consists of 14 residues. CDR1 and CDR2 from the germline V gene are SGHNT and YYREEE (reference sequence).

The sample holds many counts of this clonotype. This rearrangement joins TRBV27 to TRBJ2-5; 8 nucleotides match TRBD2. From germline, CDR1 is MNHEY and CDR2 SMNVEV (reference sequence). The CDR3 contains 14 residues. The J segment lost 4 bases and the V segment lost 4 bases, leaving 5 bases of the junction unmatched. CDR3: CASSWSGGGETQYF. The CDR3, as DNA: TGTGCCAGCAGTTGGAGCGGGGGTGGAGAGACCCAGTACTTC.

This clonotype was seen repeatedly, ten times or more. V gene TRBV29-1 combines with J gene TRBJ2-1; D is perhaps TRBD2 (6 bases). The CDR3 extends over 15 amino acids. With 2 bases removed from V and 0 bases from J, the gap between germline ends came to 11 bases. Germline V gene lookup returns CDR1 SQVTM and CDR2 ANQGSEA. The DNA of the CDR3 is TGCAGCGTTGAAACTGCGGGGAACTCCTACAATGAGCAGTTCTTC. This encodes CSVETAGNSYNEQFF.

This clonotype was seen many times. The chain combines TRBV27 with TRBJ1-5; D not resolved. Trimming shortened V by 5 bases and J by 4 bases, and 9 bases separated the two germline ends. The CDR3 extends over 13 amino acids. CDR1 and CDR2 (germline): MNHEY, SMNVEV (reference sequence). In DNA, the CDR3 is TGTGCCAGCAGTAACTATAGTAATCAGCCCCAGCATTTT. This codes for CASSNYSNQPQHF.

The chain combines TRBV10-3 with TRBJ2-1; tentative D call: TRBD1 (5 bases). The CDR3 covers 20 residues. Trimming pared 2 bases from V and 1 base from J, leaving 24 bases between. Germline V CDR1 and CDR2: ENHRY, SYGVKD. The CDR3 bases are TGTGCCATCAGTGAGATAGAACAGAAACCAAAGGGGATATCCTACAATGAGCAGTTCTTC. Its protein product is CAISEIEQKPKGISYNEQFF.

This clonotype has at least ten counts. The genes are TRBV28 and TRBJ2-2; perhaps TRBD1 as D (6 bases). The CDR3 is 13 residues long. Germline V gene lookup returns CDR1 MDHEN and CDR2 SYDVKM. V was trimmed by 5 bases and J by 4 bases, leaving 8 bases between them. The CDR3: CASSPRGTGELFF. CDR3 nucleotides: TGTGCCAGCAGTCCCAGGGGCACCGGGGAGCTGTTTTTT.

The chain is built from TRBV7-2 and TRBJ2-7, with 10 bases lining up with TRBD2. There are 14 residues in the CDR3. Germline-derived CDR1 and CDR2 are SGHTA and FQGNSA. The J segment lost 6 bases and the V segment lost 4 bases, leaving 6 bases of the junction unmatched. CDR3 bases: TGTGCCAGCAGCTCGCCGACTAGCGGGCCCGAGCAGTACTTC. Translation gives CASSSPTSGPEQYF.

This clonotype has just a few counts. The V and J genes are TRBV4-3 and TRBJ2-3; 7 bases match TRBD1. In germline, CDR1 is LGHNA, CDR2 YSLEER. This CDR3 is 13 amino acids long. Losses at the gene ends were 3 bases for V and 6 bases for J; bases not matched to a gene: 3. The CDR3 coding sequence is TGCGCCAGCAGCCACAGGGGGATGGATACGCAGTATTTT. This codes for CASSHRGMDTQYF.

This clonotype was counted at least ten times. The CDR3 protein is CSASIAGVHEQFF. CDR3 in DNA: TGCAGTGCTAGCATAGCGGGAGTGCATGAGCAGTTCTTC. This rearrangement joins TRBV20-1 to TRBJ2-1, with TRBD2 identical over 9 bases. The CDR3 has 13 amino acids. Per germline, CDR1 DFQATT and CDR2 SNEGSKA (reference sequence). J was trimmed by 8 bases and V by 3 bases; bases with no gene match: 5.